These 32 T cell receptor beta chains share one sample of origin, sequenced in a study of blood T cell repertoires in COVID-19. Profiled with immunoSEQ multiplex PCR; TCRdb holds only in-frame clones, not every one. The sample gives tens of thousands of clones, roughly 85% of which show up once; roughly 4.3% is in the top ten. Sequencing used peripheral blood. The receptor source for this set is a man aged 55-75 years with acute or convalescent COVID-19.

J is TRBJ1-2 and V is TRBV11-2, with D perhaps TRBD1 (6 bases). CDR3 size: 15 residues. V lost 5 bases, J lost 7 bases, and 20 bases lay in between. The germline V gene encodes CDR1 SGHAT and CDR2 FQNNGV. CDR3 loop: CASSRQIQGSGGYTF. CDR3 nucleotide sequence: TGTGCCAGCAGCCGTCAAATACAGGGATCAGGTGGCTACACCTTC.

This rearrangement joins TRBV5-6 to TRBJ1-1; 8 bases map to TRBD1. V lost 4 bases and J lost 5; bases outside the gene matches: 7. Germline lookup yields CDR1 SGHDT and CDR2 YYEEEE. The CDR3 runs to 14 residues. The CDR3 spells CASSPGTGRTEAFF. CDR3 nucleotides: TGTGCCAGCAGCCCGGGGACAGGAAGAACTGAAGCTTTCTTT.

The sample holds a few counts of this clone. The chain joins TRBV12-5 to TRBJ1-1; 7 bases map to TRBD1. Looked up from germline, CDR1 is LGHNT and CDR2 is FRNRAP. The CDR3 has 15 amino acids. After removal of 5 bases from V and 6 bases from J, the junction contained 12 bases not matched to a gene. This CDR3 reads CASGRTLTGVSEAFF. CDR3 bases: TGTGCTAGTGGTCGAACCTTAACAGGGGTGTCTGAAGCTTTCTTT.

The V call is TRBV6-2 or TRBV6-3, the J call TRBJ1-2, with 8 bases lining up with TRBD1. The CDR3 runs 15 residues. Germline V gives CDR1 MNHEY, CDR2 SVGEGT. V shed 5 bases, J shed 6 bases, and the junction held 11 bases outside the gene matches. The CDR3, as DNA: TGTGCCAGCAGTCAACGCGGGACAGGTTGGGATGGCTACACCTTC. Translated, it gives CASSQRGTGWDGYTF.

The rearrangement joins TRBV5-1 to TRBJ1-4, with TRBD1 matching 11 bases. With V trimmed by 4 bases and J by 0 bases, 8 bases remained unmatched. The CDR3 loop spans 18 amino acids. Germline V CDR1 and CDR2: SGHRS, YFSETQ. CDR3 residues: CASSGTGTGGPTNEKLFF. CDR3 coding DNA: TGCGCCAGCAGCGGGACCGGGACAGGGGGGCCAACTAATGAAAAACTGTTTTTT.

The chain couples TRBV7-8 to TRBJ1-1, with TRBD1 matching 7 bases. V dropped 1 base and J dropped 5; count of bases not matched to a gene: 7. Germline V CDR1 and CDR2: SGHVS, FQNEAQ. The CDR3 totals 15 residues. CDR3 protein: CASSLEGTVSTEAFF. As DNA, the CDR3 is TGTGCCAGCAGCTTAGAGGGGACAGTGTCTACTGAAGCTTTCTTT.

This chain uses TRBV5-1 with TRBJ2-5; 12 bases agree with TRBD2. CDR3 length: 14 amino acids. The germline CDR1 and CDR2 sequences are SGHRS and YFSETQ. Trimming removed 6 bases from V and 5 bases from J; junction bases left unmatched: 5. CDR3 residues: CASMTSGGSETQYF. The CDR3 DNA follows: TGCGCCAGCATGACTAGCGGGGGTTCGGAGACCCAGTACTTC.

This clone has just one count. V usage is TRBV6-2 or TRBV6-3 and J usage is TRBJ1-2, with 7 bases aligning to TRBD1. V dropped 2 bases and J dropped 6; count of bases not matched to a gene: 3. This CDR3 spans 13 amino acids. Germline V lookup: CDR1 MNHEY, CDR2 SVGEGT. CDR3 region: CASSYRGLNGYTF. The CDR3 DNA reads TGTGCCAGCAGTTACAGGGGGCTAAATGGCTACACCTTC.

The chain employs TRBV5-1 and TRBJ1-1; the match to TRBD1 covers 10 bases. Germline values: CDR1 SGHRS, CDR2 YFSETQ. V gave up 5 bases and J gave up 1 base; unmatched junction bases: 8. The CDR3 has 16 residues. The DNA of the CDR3 is TGCGCCAGCAGTCCAGGGGACAGGGGATGGAACACTGAAGCTTTCTTT. Translated, it gives CASSPGDRGWNTEAFF.

The V call is TRBV15, the J call TRBJ2-7; D may be TRBD2 (6 bases). This CDR3 comprises 14 residues. V was pared by 2 bases and J by 3 bases, with 11 bases between. The germline CDR1 and CDR2 sequences are LNHNV and YYDKDF (reference sequence). CDR3 DNA: TGTGCCACCAGCAGACAGGGAGGTAACTACGAGCAGTACTTC. This encodes CATSRQGGNYEQYF.

This chain's CDR3 is CASSQTGGHEQFF. For the CDR3, the DNA is TGTGCCAGCAGCCAAACGGGGGGACATGAGCAGTTCTTC. The rearrangement joins TRBV3-1 (or the pseudogene TRBV3-2) to TRBJ2-1, with TRBD2 identical over 7 bases. The CDR3 runs 13 residues. CDR1 and CDR2 (germline): LGHDT, YNNKEL (reference sequence). V trimming: 2 bases; J trimming: 8 bases; junction bases outside the gene matches: 3.

This rearrangement joins TRBV4-3 to TRBJ1-4; D unclear. CDR1 LGHNA and CDR2 YSLEER come from the germline V gene. The CDR3 consists of 15 residues. V was trimmed by 5 bases and J by 2 bases, leaving 12 bases between them. The CDR3: CASSTSGSTNEKLFF. CDR3 in DNA: TGCGCCAGCAGCACTTCAGGCAGTACTAATGAAAAACTGTTTTTT.

The chain carries TRBV3-1 (or the pseudogene TRBV3-2) and TRBJ1-1; TRBD1 matches 10 bases. Trimming cost V 4 bases and J 5 bases; bases outside gene matches: 7. The CDR3 length is 15 residues. CDR1 and CDR2 from the germline V gene are LGHDT and YNNKEL (reference sequence). In nucleotides, the CDR3 is TGTGCCAGCAGCCCCCCGGGACAGGGGAGTACTGAAGCTTTCTTT. As protein: CASSPPGQGSTEAFF.

The chain carries TRBV4-3 and TRBJ2-3, with no clear D. Germline assignment: CDR1 LGHNA and CDR2 YSLEER. Trimming cost V 1 base and J 6 bases, with 14 bases left between them. The length of the CDR3 is 15 residues. This CDR3 reads CASSQGLGDGDTQYF. The CDR3, as DNA: TGCGCCAGCAGCCAAGGATTGGGTGACGGGGATACGCAGTATTTT.

The chain carries TRBV9 and TRBJ2-5, with TRBD1 identical over 8 bases. CDR1 is SGDLS, CDR2 YYNGEE, per germline. The CDR3 runs 14 residues. V was pared by 4 bases and J by 2 bases, with 4 bases of the junction left unmatched. CDR3 coding DNA: TGTGCCAGCAGCCAAGGACAGGGACAAGAGACCCAGTACTTC. This translates into CASSQGQGQETQYF. The full variable domain, completed using reference TRBV9 and TRBJ2-5, is DSGVTQTPKHLITATGQRVTLRCSPRSGDLSVYWYQQSLDQGLQFLIQYYNGEERAKGNILERFSAQQFPDLHSELNLSSLELGDSALYFCASSQGQGQETQYFGPGTRLLVL.

This rearrangement joins TRBV19 to TRBJ1-3; D is ambiguous. This CDR3 region has 13 residues. Trimming removed 6 bases at V and 9 bases at J, with 15 bases between. CDR1 and CDR2 (germline): LNHDA, SQIVND (reference sequence). Here the CDR3 reads CASSEALRSTIYF. The CDR3 bases are TGTGCCAGTAGCGAGGCGCTGAGGAGCACCATATATTTT.

The V call is TRBV9, the J call TRBJ1-4; D possibly corresponds to TRBD1 (5 bases). The V gene's germline CDR1 is SGDLS and CDR2 YYNGEE. The V gene lost 0 bases and the J gene lost 3 bases, with 9 bases spanning the gap. The CDR3 runs to 15 residues. CDR3 amino acids: CASSVAGGANEKLFF. In DNA, the CDR3 is TGTGCCAGCAGCGTAGCTGGGGGGGCTAATGAAAAACTGTTTTTT.

V gene TRBV10-2 combines with J gene TRBJ1-1, with D tentatively TRBD1 (5 bases). This CDR3 has 12 amino acids. The germline V gene encodes CDR1 WSHSY and CDR2 SAAADI. Here the CDR3 reads CATIQGDTEAFF. CDR3 bases: TGCGCTACGATACAAGGGGACACTGAAGCTTTCTTT.

This clone was observed a single time. The rearrangement joins TRBV19 to TRBJ2-1; D possibly corresponds to TRBD2 (6 bases). The V end lost 7 bases, the J end lost 3 bases, and 19 bases lay between the germline ends. The CDR3 spans 16 residues. Germline V gives CDR1 LNHDA, CDR2 SQIVND (reference sequence). CDR3 DNA sequence: TGTGCCAGTACCGTCAAGCCGGAGGGGCTCTACAATGAGCAGTTCTTC. Translation: CASTVKPEGLYNEQFF. The whole variable domain, remainder taken from reference TRBV19 and TRBJ2-1, is DGGITQSPKYLFRKEGQNVTLSCEQNLNHDAMYWYRQDPGQGLRLIYYSQIVNDFQKGDIAEGYSVSREKKESFPLTVTSAQKNPTAFYLCASTVKPEGLYNEQFFGPGTRLTVL.

V and J are TRBV3-1 (or the pseudogene TRBV3-2) and TRBJ1-6; TRBD1 agrees at 7 bases. The CDR3 length is 15 residues. The germline V gene encodes CDR1 LGHDT and CDR2 YNNKEL (reference sequence). V lost 3 bases and J lost 5; bases outside the gene matches: 4. The CDR3 coding sequence is TGTGCCAGCAGCCAGGGACAGTCCAATAATTCACCCCTCCACTTT. It yields the protein CASSQGQSNNSPLHF.

The rearrangement links TRBV28 to TRBJ1-6; 11 nucleotides match TRBD1. The CDR3 covers 19 residues. Germline loops: CDR1 MDHEN, CDR2 SYDVKM. V was pared by 6 bases and J by 1 base, with 11 bases of the junction left unmatched. CDR3 amino acids: CASSTGTGGLRSYNSPLHF. CDR3 nucleotide sequence: TGTGCCAGCAGCACCGGGACAGGGGGTTTGAGGTCCTATAATTCACCCCTCCACTTT.

V is TRBV15 and J is TRBJ1-4; maybe TRBD1 (5 bases). V lost 5 bases, J lost 3 bases, and 16 bases lay in between. The CDR3 extends over 16 amino acids. Germline CDR1 reads LNHNV; CDR2 reads YYDKDF (reference sequence). The CDR3 DNA reads TGTGCCACCAGCTCAGAGACAAGGGGTCCTAATGAAAAACTGTTTTTT. Protein sequence: CATSSETRGPNEKLFF.

This clone was detected only once. The chain carries TRBV6-5 and TRBJ2-7, with TRBD1 as a possible D gene (6 bases). The V gene's germline CDR1 is MNHEY and CDR2 SVGAGI. Trimming removed 6 bases at V and 2 bases at J, with 11 bases between. The CDR3 totals 13 residues. In DNA form, the CDR3 reads TGTGCCAGCAGCTTGGGACATCCCTACGAGCAGTACTTC. Translation: CASSLGHPYEQYF.

The CDR3: CASSNAENQPQHF. The CDR3 nucleotides are TGTGCCAGTAGTAATGCGGAAAATCAGCCCCAGCATTTT. The gene calls are TRBV19 and TRBJ1-5, with unresolved D. V was cut by 4 bases and J by 4 bases, with 8 bases left in between. CDR1 LNHDA and CDR2 SQIVND come from the germline V gene (reference sequence). This CDR3 region has 13 residues. Looking up the rest from reference TRBV19 and TRBJ1-5 gives the full variable domain: DGGITQSPKYLFRKEGQNVTLSCEQNLNHDAMYWYRQDPGQGLRLIYYSQIVNDFQKGDIAEGYSVSREKKESFPLTVTSAQKNPTAFYLCASSNAENQPQHFGDGTRLSIL.

The chain couples TRBV29-1 to TRBJ1-1; D might be TRBD1 (6 bases). This CDR3 comprises 13 residues. Deletions cut 5 bases from V and 4 bases from J, with 14 bases between. CDR1 is SQVTM and CDR2 is ANQGSEA in the germline V gene. In DNA form, the CDR3 reads TGCAGCGTTCACAGGGATCTTGGCACTGAAGCTTTCTTT. It yields the protein CSVHRDLGTEAFF.

By proportion, this clone is large. The chain is built from TRBV5-4 and TRBJ1-1; weak D call: TRBD1 (5 bases). CDR1 is SGHNT and CDR2 is YYREEE in the germline V gene (reference sequence). The CDR3 length is 15 residues. V was pared by 0 bases and J by 0 bases, with 9 bases between. Here the CDR3 reads CASSLEKGVNTEAFF. CDR3 DNA: TGTGCCAGCAGCTTGGAGAAAGGGGTGAACACTGAAGCTTTCTTT.

This chain links TRBV3-1 (or the pseudogene TRBV3-2) with TRBJ1-4; 8 nucleotides agree with TRBD1. V dropped 1 base and J dropped 8; count of bases not matched to a gene: 6. CDR3 length: 15 amino acids. Germline values: CDR1 LGHDT, CDR2 YNNKEL (reference sequence). DNA for the CDR3: TGTGCCAGCAGCCAAGGAGGGGCAGGGGGCGAAAAACTGTTTTTT. As protein: CASSQGGAGGEKLFF.

This clone has only a few counts. V is TRBV30 and J is TRBJ2-3, with 8 bases fitting TRBD2. The CDR3 runs to 17 residues. Germline CDR1 and CDR2: GTSNPN and SVGIG (reference sequence). The V segment lost 0 bases and the J segment 4 bases; nucleotides outside the gene matches: 12. The CDR3 DNA is TGTGCCTGGAGTGTAGTTGCTTGGGTAGCGGGGCCAGATACGCAGTATTTT. Protein sequence: CAWSVVAWVAGPDTQYF.

This rearrangement joins TRBV6-5 to TRBJ2-6; D gene ambiguous. V was shortened by 6 bases and J by 6 bases, with 9 bases between the two germline ends. Germline-derived CDR1 and CDR2 are MNHEY and SVGAGI. The CDR3 sequence is 13 residues long. CDR3 residues: CASSGILANVLTF. The CDR3 bases are TGTGCCAGCAGCGGTATTCTGGCCAACGTCCTGACTTTC.

Concerning this clone: Mismatch with germline at one junction end may stem from a read error. The genes are TRBV19 and TRBJ1-5; a weak D match, TRBD1 (6 bases). Germline V lookup: CDR1 LNHDA, CDR2 SQIVND (reference sequence). The CDR3 contains 18 residues. The CDR3 loop reads CASRIQNTGKVGNQPQHF. CDR3 bases: TGTGCCAGTCGTATTCAGAACACAGGGAAGGTTGGCAATCAGCCCCAGCATTTT.

The CDR3: CAWRNTGVVNGYTF. In DNA form, the CDR3 reads TGTGCCTGGAGAAACACAGGGGTAGTGAACGGCTACACCTTC. This rearrangement joins TRBV30 to TRBJ1-2, with 7 positions matching TRBD1. CDR1 and CDR2 (germline): GTSNPN, SVGIG (reference sequence). V lost 3 bases to trimming and J lost 8 bases; unmatched junction nucleotides: 12. The CDR3 totals 14 residues.

The chain links TRBV9 to TRBJ2-5; the D gene is possibly TRBD1 (5 bases). Germline CDR1 reads SGDLS; CDR2 reads YYNGEE. V was cut by 3 bases and J by 5 bases, with 11 bases left in between. CDR3 length: 13 residues. The CDR3 reads CASSGTNGETQYF. CDR3 coding DNA: TGTGCCAGCAGCGGGACAAATGGGGAGACCCAGTACTTC.